This TCR beta chain was recorded in a study of blood T cell repertoires in COVID-19. Overall study: Nucleic acid was either cDNA or gDNA, and it came from T cells, B-cell-depleted T cells, or PBMCs.

Germline CDR1 SGHTA, CDR2 FQGNSA. The CDR3 runs 17 residues. Trimming took 2 bases from V and 4 from J; bases not matched to a gene: 11. How the authors handled the data: Reference gene primer amplification yielded estimated nucleated cell counts. Assay used: immunoSEQ multiplex PCR; TCRdb lists only in-frame clones, some missing. V and J calls and clone size follow that table, whereas D and trimming were derived from the DNA. Of more than 95,000 clones listed, 65% to 90% are singletons. Sequenced sample: peripheral blood. The TCR sequence derives from a man older than 75 with active or convalescent COVID-19. The rearrangement uses TRBV7-2 and TRBJ1-2; 9 positions match TRBD1. CDR3 sequence reads: CASSLTSGQGLFYGYTF. Written as DNA, the CDR3 is TGTGCCAGCAGCTTAACCTCGGGACAGGGACTATTCTATGGCTACACCTTC.